The clone carrying this T cell receptor (beta chain) has just one count. Method: immunoSEQ multiplex PCR; TCRdb's copy keeps in-frame clones and lacks some. The repertoire has over 95,000 clones, roughly 84% of them found once; the top ten carry over 12%. The record originates from a study of T cell responses to AZD1222 COVID-19 vaccine. The CDR3 is made up of 13 amino acids. With 7 bases clipped from V and 4 bases from J, the junction kept 5 bases outside the gene matches. The sequence came from an adult who received the AZD1222 COVID-19 vaccine. The chain has TRBV12-3 or TRBV12-4 and TRBJ1-1; 8 positions agree with TRBD1. The sequencing here drew on peripheral blood, taken 28 days after the second AZD1222 dose. In nucleotides, the CDR3 is TGTGCCAGCATTAGGACAGGGCTCACTGAAGCTTTCTTT. This sequence encodes CASIRTGLTEAFF.